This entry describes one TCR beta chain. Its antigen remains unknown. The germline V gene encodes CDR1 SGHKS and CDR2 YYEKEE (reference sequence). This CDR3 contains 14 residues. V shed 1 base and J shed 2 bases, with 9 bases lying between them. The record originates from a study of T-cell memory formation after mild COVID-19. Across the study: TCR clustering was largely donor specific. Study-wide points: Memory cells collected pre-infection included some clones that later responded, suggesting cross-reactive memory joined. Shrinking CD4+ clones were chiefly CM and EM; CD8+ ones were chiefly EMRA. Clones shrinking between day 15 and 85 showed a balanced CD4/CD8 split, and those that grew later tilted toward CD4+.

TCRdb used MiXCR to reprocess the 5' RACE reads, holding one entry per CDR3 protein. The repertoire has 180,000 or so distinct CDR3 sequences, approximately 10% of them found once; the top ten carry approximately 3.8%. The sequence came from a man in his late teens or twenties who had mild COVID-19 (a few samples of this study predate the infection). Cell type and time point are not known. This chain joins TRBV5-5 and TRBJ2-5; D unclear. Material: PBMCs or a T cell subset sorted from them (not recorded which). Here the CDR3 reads CASSLIPPQETQYF. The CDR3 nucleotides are TGTGCCAGCAGCTTGATTCCGCCTCAAGAGACCCAGTACTTC.